One T cell receptor beta chain is described in this entry. Antigen unknown. The CDR3 runs to 15 residues. Germline values: CDR1 SSHAT, CDR2 FNYEAQ (reference sequence). V was shortened by 2 bases and J by 6 bases, with 14 bases between the two germline ends. The data were taken from a study of tumor-infiltrating lymphocytes in localized non-small cell lung cancer. Study information: Each patient gave resected tumor and non-adjacent uninvolved lung tissue. Findings of the study overall: Higher tumor T cell infiltration than in uninvolved lung was supported by TCRbeta sequencing. TCR sequencing covered a subset of patients with enough tissue. No T-cell fraction difference was seen between IM1 and IM2 tumors.

Clones were read by immunoSEQ multiplex PCR, and TCRdb kept only the in-frame ones, dropping some. Here the sample spans some 22,000 clones, around 70% being singletons. This sequence originates from a human donor with non-small cell lung cancer. The sequenced sample consisted of lung tumor tissue. This sequence joins TRBV7-7 and TRBJ2-1, with D perhaps given as TRBD1 or TRBD2 (5 bases each). CDR3 loop: CASSLRPGTANEQFF. CDR3 DNA sequence: TGTGCCAGCAGCTTACGGCCCGGGACGGCCAATGAGCAGTTCTTC.